This TCR beta chain was sequenced for a study of shared clonotypes between healthy human individuals. The trim removed 6 bases at V and 4 bases at J, leaving 5 bases unmatched. The CDR3 runs 14 residues. Germline CDR1 MNHNY, CDR2 SVGAGI (reference sequence). Caucasian adults residing in Nashville, Tennessee made up all the donors. This table comes from immunoSEQ multiplex PCR, and its TCRdb copy is limited to in-frame clones, with some not included. The table lists under 2.5 million clones, around 92% of them singletons. Sequenced: naive CD4+ T cells from PBMCs. Described subset: CD45RA+ positively selected. This chain joins TRBV6-6 and TRBJ1-2, with 10 nucleotides matching TRBD1. This clonotype was sampled from a man between 18 and 35 years old in good health. Some clones in this sample may be carry-over from other donors' samples. The CDR3 DNA reads as TGTGCCAGCAGGACGGACAGGGGGTTCTATGGCTACACCTTC. This encodes CASRTDRGFYGYTF.